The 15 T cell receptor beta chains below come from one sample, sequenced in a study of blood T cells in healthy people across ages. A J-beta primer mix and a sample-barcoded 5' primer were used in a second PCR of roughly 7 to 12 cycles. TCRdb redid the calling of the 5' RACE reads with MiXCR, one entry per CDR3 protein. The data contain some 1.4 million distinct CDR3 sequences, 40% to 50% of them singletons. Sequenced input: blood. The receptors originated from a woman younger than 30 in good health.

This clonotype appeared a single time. CDR3 protein: CAMGGELRTDTQYF. CDR3 nucleotides: TGTGCCATGGGGGGGGAGTTACGCACAGATACGCAGTATTTT. V is TRBV6-1 and J is TRBJ2-3, with 7 bases fitting TRBD2. Trimming took 10 bases from V and 1 from J; bases not matched to a gene: 8. CDR3 length equals 14 residues. Germline CDR1 is MNHNS and CDR2 is SASEGT.

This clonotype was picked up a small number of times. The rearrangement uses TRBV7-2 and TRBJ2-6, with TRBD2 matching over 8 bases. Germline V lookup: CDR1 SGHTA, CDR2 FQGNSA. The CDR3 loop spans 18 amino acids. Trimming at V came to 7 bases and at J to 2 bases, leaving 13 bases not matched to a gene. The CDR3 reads CASIPPERESAGANVLTF. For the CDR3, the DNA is TGTGCCAGCATCCCCCCGGAGCGGGAGTCCGCTGGGGCCAACGTCCTGACTTTC.

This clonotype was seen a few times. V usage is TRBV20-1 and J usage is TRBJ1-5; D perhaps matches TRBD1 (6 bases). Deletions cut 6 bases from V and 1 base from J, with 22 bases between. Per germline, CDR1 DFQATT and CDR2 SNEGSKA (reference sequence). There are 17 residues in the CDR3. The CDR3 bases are TGCAGTGCCCGCGACAGGTTTCAACCACGGAGCAATCAGCCCCAGCATTTT. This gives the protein CSARDRFQPRSNQPQHF.

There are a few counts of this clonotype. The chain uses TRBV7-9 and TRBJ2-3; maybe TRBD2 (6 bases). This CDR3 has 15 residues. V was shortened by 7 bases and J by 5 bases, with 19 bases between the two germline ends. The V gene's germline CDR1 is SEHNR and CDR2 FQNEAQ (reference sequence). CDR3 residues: CASNTEAGFGDTQYF. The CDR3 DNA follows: TGTGCCAGCAACACTGAGGCGGGATTCGGAGATACGCAGTATTTT.

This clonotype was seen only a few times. CDR3 amino acids: CASSLGTGHYNEQFF. The CDR3 DNA sequence: TGCGCCAGCAGCCTGGGGACAGGGCACTACAATGAGCAGTTCTTC. V gene TRBV5-1 combines with J gene TRBJ2-1, with TRBD1 matching over 9 bases. The V and J ends lost 4 bases and 3 bases, in that order; junction bases with no gene match: 5. The CDR3 has 15 residues. Germline V gene data show CDR1 as SGHRS and CDR2 as YFSETQ.

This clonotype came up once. The CDR3 DNA follows: TGCGCCAGCAGCTTCGAAGGGGCTGGTGAGCAGTTCTTC. Translating gives CASSFEGAGEQFF. The chain is built from TRBV5-1 and TRBJ2-1, with D perhaps TRBD1 (5 bases). The CDR3 covers 13 residues. Germline loops: CDR1 SGHRS, CDR2 YFSETQ. V lost 2 bases, J lost 9 bases, and 12 bases lay in between.

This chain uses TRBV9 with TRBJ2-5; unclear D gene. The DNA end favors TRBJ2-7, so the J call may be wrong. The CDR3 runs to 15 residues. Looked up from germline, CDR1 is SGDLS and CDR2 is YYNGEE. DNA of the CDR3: TGTGCCAGCAGCGTAGGCCAGAACATCATCTACGAGCAGTACTTC. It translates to CASSVGQNIIYEQYF.

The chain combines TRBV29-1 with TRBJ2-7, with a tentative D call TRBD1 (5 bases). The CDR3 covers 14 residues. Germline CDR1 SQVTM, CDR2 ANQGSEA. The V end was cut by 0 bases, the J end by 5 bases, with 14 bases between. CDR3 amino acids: CSVEDWPGKDEQYF. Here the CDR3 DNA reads TGCAGCGTTGAAGATTGGCCAGGGAAAGACGAGCAGTACTTC.

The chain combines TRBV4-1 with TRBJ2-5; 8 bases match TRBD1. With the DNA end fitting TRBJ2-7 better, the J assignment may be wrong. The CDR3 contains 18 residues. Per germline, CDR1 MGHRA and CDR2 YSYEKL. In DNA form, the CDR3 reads TGCGCCAGCAGCCCGCCATCTTCCGGACAGGGTAGTTTCCACGAGCAGTACTTC. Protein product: CASSPPSSGQGSFHEQYF.

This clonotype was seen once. CDR3 protein: CASRGGVGGPTYEQYF. The CDR3 DNA reads as TGTGCCAGCAGAGGGGGTGTTGGCGGGCCTACCTACGAGCAGTACTTC. The rearrangement joins TRBV7-2 to TRBJ2-5; D might be TRBD1 (6 bases). The J call could be wrong; TRBJ2-7 is a better fit for the DNA end. The CDR3 sequence is 16 residues long. Germline CDR1 is SGHTA and CDR2 is FQGNSA.

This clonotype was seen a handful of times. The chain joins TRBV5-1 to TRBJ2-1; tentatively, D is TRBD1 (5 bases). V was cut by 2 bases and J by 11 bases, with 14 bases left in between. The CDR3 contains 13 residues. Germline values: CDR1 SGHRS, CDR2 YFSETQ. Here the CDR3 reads CASSFPQGVQQFF. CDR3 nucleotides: TGCGCCAGCAGCTTTCCCCAAGGGGTCCAGCAGTTCTTC.

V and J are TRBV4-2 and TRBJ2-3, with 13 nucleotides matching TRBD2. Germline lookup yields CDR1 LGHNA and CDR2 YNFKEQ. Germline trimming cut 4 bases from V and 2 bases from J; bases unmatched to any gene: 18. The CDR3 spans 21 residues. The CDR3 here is CASSPRSGGGLAGPNTDTQYF. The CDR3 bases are TGTGCCAGCAGCCCACGATCTGGGGGGGGACTAGCGGGGCCGAACACAGATACGCAGTATTTT.

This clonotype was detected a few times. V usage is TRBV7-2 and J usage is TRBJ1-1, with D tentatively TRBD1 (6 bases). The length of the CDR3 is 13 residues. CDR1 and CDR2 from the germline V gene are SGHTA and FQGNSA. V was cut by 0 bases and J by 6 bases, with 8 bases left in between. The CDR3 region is CASSLARGPEAFF. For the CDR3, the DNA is TGTGCCAGCAGCTTAGCCAGGGGCCCTGAAGCTTTCTTT.

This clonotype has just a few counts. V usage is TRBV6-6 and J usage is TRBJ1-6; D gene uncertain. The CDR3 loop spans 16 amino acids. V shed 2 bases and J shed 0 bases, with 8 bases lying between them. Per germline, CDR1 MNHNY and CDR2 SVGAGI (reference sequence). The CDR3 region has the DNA TGTGCCAGCAGTTACCAGGCCAGCTCCTATAATTCACCCCTCCACTTT. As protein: CASSYQASSYNSPLHF.

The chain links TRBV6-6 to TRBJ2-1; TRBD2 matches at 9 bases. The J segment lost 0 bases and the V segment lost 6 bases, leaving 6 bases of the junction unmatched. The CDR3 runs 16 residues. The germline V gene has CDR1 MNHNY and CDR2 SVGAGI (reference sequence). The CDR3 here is CASRVAGESSYNEQFF. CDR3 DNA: TGTGCCAGCAGGGTAGCGGGGGAGAGCTCCTACAATGAGCAGTTCTTC.